This T cell receptor (beta chain) is from a study of blood T cell repertoires in COVID-19. In the authors' methods: Quantification of nucleated cells was approximated via reference gene primer amplification. TCRdb's copy holds only in-frame clones and misses some; the assay was immunoSEQ multiplex PCR. That table furnishes V, J and clone size, whereas the DNA furnished D and trimming. Of roughly 160,000 clones listed, about nine tenths are singletons. This clonotype was obtained from a man between 60 and 75 years old with acute or convalescent COVID-19. Sample: peripheral blood.

CDR3 coding DNA: TGTGCCAGCAGTCGCCTTAGGAATAGCGATGGCTACACCTTC. Residues: CASSRLRNSDGYTF. The chain uses TRBV11-1 and TRBJ1-2; no reliable D call. V gave up 6 bases and J gave up 6 bases, with 17 bases separating them. Germline assignment: CDR1 SGHAT and CDR2 FQDESV (reference sequence). This CDR3 is built from 14 residues.